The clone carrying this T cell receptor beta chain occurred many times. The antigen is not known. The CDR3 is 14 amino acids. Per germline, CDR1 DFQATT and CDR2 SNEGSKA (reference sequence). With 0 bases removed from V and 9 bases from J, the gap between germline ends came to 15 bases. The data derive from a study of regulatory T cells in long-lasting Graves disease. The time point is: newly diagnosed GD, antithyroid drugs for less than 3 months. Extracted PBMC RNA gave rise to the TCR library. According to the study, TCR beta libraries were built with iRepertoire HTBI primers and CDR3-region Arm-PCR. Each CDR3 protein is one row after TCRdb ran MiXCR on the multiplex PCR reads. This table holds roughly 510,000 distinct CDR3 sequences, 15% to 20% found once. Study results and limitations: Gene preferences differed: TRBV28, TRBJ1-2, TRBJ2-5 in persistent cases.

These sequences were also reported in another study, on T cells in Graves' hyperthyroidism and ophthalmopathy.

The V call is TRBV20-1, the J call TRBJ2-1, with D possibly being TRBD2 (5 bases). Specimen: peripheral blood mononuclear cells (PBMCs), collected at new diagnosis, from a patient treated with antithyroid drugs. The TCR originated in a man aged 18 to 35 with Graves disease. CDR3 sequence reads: CSARDSPKGVEQFF. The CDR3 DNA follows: TGCAGTGCTAGAGATTCGCCCAAGGGAGTTGAGCAGTTCTTC.